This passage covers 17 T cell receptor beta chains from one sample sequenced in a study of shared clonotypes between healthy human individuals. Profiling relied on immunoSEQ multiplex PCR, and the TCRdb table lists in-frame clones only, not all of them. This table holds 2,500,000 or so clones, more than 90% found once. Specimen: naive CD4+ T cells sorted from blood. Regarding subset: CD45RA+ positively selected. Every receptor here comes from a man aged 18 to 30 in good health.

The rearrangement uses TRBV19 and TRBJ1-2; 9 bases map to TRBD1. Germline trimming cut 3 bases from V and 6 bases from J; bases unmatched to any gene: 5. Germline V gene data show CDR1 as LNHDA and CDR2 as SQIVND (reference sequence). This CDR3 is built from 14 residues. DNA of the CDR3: TGTGCCAGTAGTATCTTTACAGGGGGCCATGGCTACACCTTC. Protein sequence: CASSIFTGGHGYTF.

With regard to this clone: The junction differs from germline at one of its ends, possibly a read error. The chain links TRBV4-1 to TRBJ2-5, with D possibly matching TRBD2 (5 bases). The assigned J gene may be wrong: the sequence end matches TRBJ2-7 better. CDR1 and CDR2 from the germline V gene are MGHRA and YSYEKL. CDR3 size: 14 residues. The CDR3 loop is CASSQAEESYEQYF. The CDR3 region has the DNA TGCGCCAGCAGTCAAGCGGAAGAGTCCTACGAGCAGTACTTC.

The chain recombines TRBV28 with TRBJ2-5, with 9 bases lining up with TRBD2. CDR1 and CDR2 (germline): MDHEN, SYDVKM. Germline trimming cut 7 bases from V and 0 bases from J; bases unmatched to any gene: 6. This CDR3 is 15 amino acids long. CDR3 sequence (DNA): TGTGCCAGCACACTGGCGGGGGGGTACCAAGAGACCCAGTACTTC. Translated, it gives CASTLAGGYQETQYF.

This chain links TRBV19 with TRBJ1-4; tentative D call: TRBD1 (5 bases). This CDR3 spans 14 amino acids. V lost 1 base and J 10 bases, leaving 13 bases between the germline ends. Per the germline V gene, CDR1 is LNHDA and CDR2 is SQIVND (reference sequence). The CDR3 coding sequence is TGTGCCAGTAGTATAGTGGGGGAGCAGAGAAAACTGTTTTTT. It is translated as CASSIVGEQRKLFF.

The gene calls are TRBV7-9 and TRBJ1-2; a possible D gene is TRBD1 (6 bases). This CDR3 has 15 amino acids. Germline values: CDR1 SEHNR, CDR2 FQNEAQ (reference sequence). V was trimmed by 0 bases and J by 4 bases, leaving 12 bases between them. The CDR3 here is CASSLALLGGYGYTF. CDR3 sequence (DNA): TGTGCCAGCAGCTTAGCGCTGTTAGGGGGCTATGGCTACACCTTC.

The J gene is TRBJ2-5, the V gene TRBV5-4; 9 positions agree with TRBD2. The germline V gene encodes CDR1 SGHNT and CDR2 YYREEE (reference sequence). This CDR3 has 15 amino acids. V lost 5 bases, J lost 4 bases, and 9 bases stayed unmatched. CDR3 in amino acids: CASSVGRGGPETQYF. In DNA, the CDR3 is TGTGCCAGCAGTGTAGGGCGGGGGGGCCCAGAGACCCAGTACTTC.

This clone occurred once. The CDR3, as DNA: TGTGCCAGCAGCTTGAAGGGGAACACTGAAGCTTTCTTT. Its protein is CASSLKGNTEAFF. The chain joins TRBV5-5 to TRBJ1-1; unclear D gene. The CDR3 runs 13 residues. V shed 1 base and J shed 1 base, with 5 bases lying between them. Germline-derived CDR1 and CDR2 are SGHKS and YYEKEE (reference sequence).

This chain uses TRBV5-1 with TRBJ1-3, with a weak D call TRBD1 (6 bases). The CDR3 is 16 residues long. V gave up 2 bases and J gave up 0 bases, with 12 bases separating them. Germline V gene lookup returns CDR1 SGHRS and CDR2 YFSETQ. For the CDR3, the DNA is TGCGCCAGCAGCTTACAGGGAGCCCTCTCTGGAAACACCATATATTTT. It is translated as CASSLQGALSGNTIYF.

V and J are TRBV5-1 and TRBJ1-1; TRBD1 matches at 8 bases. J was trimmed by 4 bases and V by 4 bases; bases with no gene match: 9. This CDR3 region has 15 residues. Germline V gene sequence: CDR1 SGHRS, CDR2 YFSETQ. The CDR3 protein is CASSLGQAVGTEAFF. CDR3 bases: TGCGCCAGCAGCCTGGGACAGGCCGTCGGCACTGAAGCTTTCTTT.

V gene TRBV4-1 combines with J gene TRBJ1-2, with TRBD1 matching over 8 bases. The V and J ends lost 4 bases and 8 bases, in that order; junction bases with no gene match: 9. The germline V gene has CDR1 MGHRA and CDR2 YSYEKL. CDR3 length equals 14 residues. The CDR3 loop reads CASSRNRGAEGYTF. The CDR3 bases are TGCGCCAGCAGCCGTAACAGGGGGGCGGAAGGCTACACCTTC.

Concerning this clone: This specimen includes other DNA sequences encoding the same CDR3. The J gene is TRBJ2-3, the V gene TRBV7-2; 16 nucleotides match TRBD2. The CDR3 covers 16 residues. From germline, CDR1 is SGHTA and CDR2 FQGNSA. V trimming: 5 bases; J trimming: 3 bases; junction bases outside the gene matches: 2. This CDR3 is CASSPGLAGGTDTQYF. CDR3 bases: TGTGCCAGCAGCCCGGGACTAGCGGGAGGGACAGATACGCAGTATTTT. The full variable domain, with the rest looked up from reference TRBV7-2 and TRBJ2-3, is GAGVSQSPSNKVTEKGKDVELRCDPISGHTALYWYRQSLGQGLEFLIYFQGNSAPDKSGLPSDRFSAERTGGSVSTLTIQRTQQEDSAVYLCASSPGLAGGTDTQYFGPGTRLTVL.

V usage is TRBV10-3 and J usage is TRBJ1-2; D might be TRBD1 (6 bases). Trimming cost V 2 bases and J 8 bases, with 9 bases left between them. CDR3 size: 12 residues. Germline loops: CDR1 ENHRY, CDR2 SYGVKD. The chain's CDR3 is CAISEPQGGYTF. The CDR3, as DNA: TGTGCCATCAGTGAGCCTCAGGGGGGCTACACCTTC.

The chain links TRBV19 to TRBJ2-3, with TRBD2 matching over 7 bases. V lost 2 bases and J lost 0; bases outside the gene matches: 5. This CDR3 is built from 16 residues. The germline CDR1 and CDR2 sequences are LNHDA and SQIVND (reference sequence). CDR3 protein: CASSILTSTSTDTQYF. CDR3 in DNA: TGTGCCAGTAGTATACTGACTAGCACAAGCACAGATACGCAGTATTTT. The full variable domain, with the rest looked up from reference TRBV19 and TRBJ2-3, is DGGITQSPKYLFRKEGQNVTLSCEQNLNHDAMYWYRQDPGQGLRLIYYSQIVNDFQKGDIAEGYSVSREKKESFPLTVTSAQKNPTAFYLCASSILTSTSTDTQYFGPGTRLTVL.

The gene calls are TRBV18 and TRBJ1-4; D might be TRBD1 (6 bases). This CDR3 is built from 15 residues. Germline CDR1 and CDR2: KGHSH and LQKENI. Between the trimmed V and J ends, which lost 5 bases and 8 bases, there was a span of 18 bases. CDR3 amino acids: CASSYTDSPAEKLFF. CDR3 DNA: TGTGCCAGCTCATATACGGACAGCCCGGCCGAAAAACTGTTTTTT.

As DNA, the CDR3 is TGCAGTGCGCAGGGGTCCGGGGAGCTGTTTTTT. Encoded protein: CSAQGSGELFF. The rearrangement links TRBV20-1 to TRBJ2-2; the D gene is possibly TRBD1 (6 bases). Trimming cost V 6 bases and J 6 bases, with 8 bases left between them. From germline, CDR1 is DFQATT and CDR2 SNEGSKA (reference sequence). The CDR3 loop spans 11 amino acids.

Here the CDR3 reads CASSKGVYTGELFF. Written as DNA, the CDR3 is TGTGCCAGCTCGAAGGGGGTATACACCGGGGAGCTGTTTTTT. The chain carries TRBV18 and TRBJ2-2; a weak D match, TRBD1 (6 bases). Germline V gives CDR1 KGHSH, CDR2 LQKENI. The CDR3 runs 14 residues. V shed 6 bases and J shed 3 bases, with 11 bases lying between them.

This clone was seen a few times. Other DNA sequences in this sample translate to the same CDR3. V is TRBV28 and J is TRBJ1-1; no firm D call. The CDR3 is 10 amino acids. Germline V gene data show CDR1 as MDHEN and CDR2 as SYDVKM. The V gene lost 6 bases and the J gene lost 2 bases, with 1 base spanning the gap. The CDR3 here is CASRNTEAFF. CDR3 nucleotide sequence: TGTGCCAGCAGAAACACTGAAGCTTTCTTT.